A single sample gave rise to the 28 T cell receptor beta chains below, sequenced in a study of T cell responses to AZD1222 COVID-19 vaccine. Assay used: immunoSEQ multiplex PCR; TCRdb lists only in-frame clones, some missing. Of some 120,000 clones detected, approximately 83% appear once; the ten largest clones hold 1.5% to 2%. The specimen comprised peripheral blood, sampled on day 0 of AZD1222 vaccination. The source is an adult in good health.

This clone was counted a few times. The chain has TRBV2 and TRBJ1-5; D perhaps matches TRBD1 (6 bases). V was clipped by 6 bases and J by 7 bases, with 22 bases between them. The CDR3 totals 16 residues. Germline V CDR1 and CDR2: SNHLY, FYNNEI. As DNA, the CDR3 is TGTGCCAGCAGAGCGACTACCGGTAGTAGGGGGCAGCCCCAGCATTTT. Protein product: CASRATTGSRGQPQHF.

In its sample, this clone was seen once. This chain connects TRBV5-1 to TRBJ2-3; TRBD1 might be the D (5 bases). The ends were cut back, 4 bases at V and 0 bases at J, with 18 bases in the middle. CDR1 SGHRS and CDR2 YFSETQ come from the germline V gene. The CDR3 covers 17 residues. The CDR3 region is CASSPRGRALSTDTQYF. DNA for the CDR3: TGCGCCAGCAGCCCTAGGGGTAGGGCCCTAAGCACAGATACGCAGTATTTT.

Here the CDR3 reads CASRPNRVTNEKLFF. The CDR3 region has the DNA TGTGCCAGCAGACCCAACAGGGTAACTAATGAAAAACTGTTTTTT. The chain joins TRBV2 to TRBJ1-4; tentatively, D is TRBD1 (6 bases). Trimming took 6 bases from V and 1 from J, leaving 12 bases between them. Germline-derived CDR1 and CDR2 are SNHLY and FYNNEI. The CDR3 has 15 residues.

The chain employs TRBV7-2 and TRBJ2-7, with a possible D match to TRBD2 (6 bases). Per the germline V gene, CDR1 is SGHTA and CDR2 is FQGNSA. The length of the CDR3 is 18 residues. The germline V and J ends were trimmed by 0 bases and 2 bases, with 20 bases remaining between them. CDR3 sequence reads: CASSLALGGRQSAYEQYF. In DNA form, the CDR3 reads TGTGCCAGCAGCTTAGCCTTGGGGGGAAGGCAGTCTGCCTACGAGCAGTACTTC.

The CDR3 region is CASSLGSSYEQYF. The DNA for the CDR3 is TGTGCCAGCAGCTTGGGTAGCTCCTACGAGCAGTACTTC. V and J are TRBV5-6 and TRBJ2-7; D remains unclear. Germline-derived CDR1 and CDR2 are SGHDT and YYEEEE. This CDR3 has 13 residues. V was shortened by 0 bases and J by 0 bases, with 4 bases between the two germline ends.

The chain is built from TRBV3-1 (or the pseudogene TRBV3-2) and TRBJ2-3, with TRBD2 matching 9 bases. Trimming removed 5 bases from V and 3 bases from J; junction bases left unmatched: 9. Germline CDR1 reads LGHDT; CDR2 reads YNNKEL (reference sequence). The CDR3 runs to 16 residues. CDR3 in DNA: TGTGCCAGCAGCAACAGGGCGGGGGGGCGGACAGATACGCAGTATTTT. Its protein is CASSNRAGGRTDTQYF.

The CDR3: CASSLDWGDTEAFF. DNA for the CDR3: TGTGCCAGCAGCTTAGATTGGGGGGACACTGAAGCTTTCTTT. The chain uses TRBV7-9 and TRBJ1-1; D perhaps matches TRBD1 (5 bases). The CDR3 extends over 14 amino acids. CDR1 SEHNR and CDR2 FQNEAQ come from the germline V gene (reference sequence). V was trimmed by 1 base and J by 3 bases, leaving 9 bases between them.

Regarding this clone: Since a much larger clone is just one base distant, this may be a read error. The chain employs TRBV6-4 and TRBJ2-2; 8 bases line up with TRBD1. V trimming: 6 bases; J trimming: 3 bases; junction bases outside the gene matches: 0. Germline V lookup: CDR1 MRHNA, CDR2 SNTAGT. The CDR3 totals 13 residues. The CDR3 is CASRDRDTGELFF. For the CDR3, the DNA is TGTGCCAGCAGGGACAGGGACACCGGGGAGCTGTTTTTT.

This sequence joins TRBV28 and TRBJ2-7; TRBD2 aligns across 7 bases. CDR3 length equals 13 residues. From germline, CDR1 is MDHEN and CDR2 SYDVKM. The V gene end was trimmed by 7 bases and the J gene end by 3 bases; junction bases not matched to a gene: 6. For the CDR3, the DNA is TGTGCCAGCACATCGCAGCGGGACTACGAGCAGTACTTC. Protein product: CASTSQRDYEQYF.

J is TRBJ1-2 and V is TRBV24-1; weak D call: TRBD1 (6 bases). CDR1 is KGHDR, CDR2 SFDVKD, per germline. The CDR3 runs to 12 residues. Trimming removed 6 bases from V and 5 bases from J, with 9 bases in between. CDR3 loop: CATSWQGYGYTF. The CDR3, as DNA: TGTGCCACCAGTTGGCAGGGGTATGGCTACACCTTC.

The chain joins TRBV7-9 to TRBJ1-1; unclear D gene. This CDR3 has 13 residues. Trimming stripped 1 base from V and 1 base from J, with 4 bases between. The V gene's germline CDR1 is SEHNR and CDR2 FQNEAQ (reference sequence). The CDR3 sequence: CASSLVTNTEAFF. The DNA of the CDR3 is TGTGCCAGCAGCTTAGTTACGAACACTGAAGCTTTCTTT.

The chain joins TRBV18 to TRBJ2-7; TRBD2 matches 7 bases. The germline V gene encodes CDR1 KGHSH and CDR2 LQKENI. Trimming at V came to 5 bases and at J to 6 bases, leaving 4 bases not matched to a gene. CDR3 size: 12 residues. The CDR3 reads CASSGLGREQYF. The CDR3 nucleotides read TGTGCCAGCTCAGGACTAGGTCGCGAGCAGTACTTC.

The chain has TRBV18 and TRBJ1-2, with a tentative D call TRBD1 (5 bases). With 3 bases removed from V and 5 bases from J, the gap between germline ends came to 10 bases. This CDR3 spans 13 amino acids. Germline CDR1 KGHSH, CDR2 LQKENI. The CDR3: CASSPQGLYGYTF. DNA for the CDR3: TGTGCCAGCTCACCCCAGGGACTTTATGGCTACACCTTC.

This clone occurred a few times. The rearrangement links TRBV21-1 to TRBJ1-3. TRBV21-1 is described as a pseudogene. The CDR3 is 15 residues long. CDR3 amino acids: CASSKGDVAGNTIYF. DNA for the CDR3: TGTGCCAGCAGCAAAGGGGACGTCGCTGGAAACACCATATATTTT.

The CDR3 DNA is TGTGCCAGCAGTTACTCGGGCGGGACTAGCTACCACGAGCAGTACTTC. It translates to CASSYSGGTSYHEQYF. This chain uses TRBV6-5 with TRBJ2-7, with TRBD2 matching over 9 bases. CDR1 and CDR2 (germline): MNHEY, SVGAGI. CDR3 length: 16 residues. The J segment lost 5 bases and the V segment lost 0 bases, leaving 8 bases of the junction unmatched.

This chain links TRBV6-2 or TRBV6-3 with TRBJ1-2; D is possibly TRBD1 (6 bases). V dropped 2 bases and J dropped 7 bases, with 14 bases sitting between them. The V gene's germline CDR1 is MNHEY and CDR2 SVGEGT. The CDR3 totals 14 residues. CDR3 region: CASSYREGVGGYTF. CDR3 sequence (DNA): TGTGCCAGCAGTTACCGTGAGGGGGTAGGTGGCTACACCTTC.

This clone has a single count. The chain combines TRBV7-9 with TRBJ1-4, with TRBD1 matching 10 bases. Germline V gene lookup returns CDR1 SEHNR and CDR2 FQNEAQ (reference sequence). The CDR3 has 14 residues. Trimming removed 3 bases from V and 8 bases from J; junction bases left unmatched: 3. For the CDR3, the DNA is TGTGCCAGCAGCTTGACAGGGGGCAAGGAAAAACTGTTTTTT. Its translation: CASSLTGGKEKLFF. The variable domain in full, with the rest retrieved from reference TRBV7-9 and TRBJ1-4, is DTGVSQNPRHKITKRGQNVTFRCDPISEHNRLYWYRQTLGQGPEFLTYFQNEAQLEKSRLLSDRFSAERPKGSFSTLEIQRTEQGDSAMYLCASSLTGGKEKLFFGSGTQLSVL.

This clone has a single count. J is TRBJ1-3 and V is TRBV28; no reliable D call. Germline CDR1 is MDHEN and CDR2 is SYDVKM. V was pared by 5 bases and J by 4 bases, with 12 bases between. CDR3 length: 14 residues. The CDR3: CASSSAYSGNTIYF. The CDR3 DNA sequence: TGTGCCAGCAGTAGCGCCTACAGCGGAAACACCATATATTTT. The full variable domain, its missing parts supplied by reference TRBV28 and TRBJ1-3, is DVKVTQSSRYLVKRTGEKVFLECVQDMDHENMFWYRQDPGLGLRLIYFSYDVKMKEKGDIPEGYSVSREKKERFSLILESASTNQTSMYLCASSSAYSGNTIYFGEGSWLTVV.

V and J are TRBV30 and TRBJ1-6; 10 bases line up with TRBD1. CDR1 is GTSNPN and CDR2 is SVGIG in the germline V gene (reference sequence). This CDR3 is 13 amino acids long. With 7 bases clipped from V and 10 bases from J, the junction kept 7 bases outside the gene matches. CDR3 nucleotides: TGTGCCTTCGGACAGGGGGGCCGCTCACCCCTCCACTTT. It translates to CAFGQGGRSPLHF.

The rearrangement links TRBV30 to TRBJ2-3; possibly TRBD2 for D (6 bases). The CDR3 loop spans 14 amino acids. Trimming removed 3 bases from V and 0 bases from J, with 10 bases in between. The germline CDR1 and CDR2 sequences are GTSNPN and SVGIG (reference sequence). In nucleotides, the CDR3 is TGTGCCTGGAGCGTCAGCGGGAGCACAGATACGCAGTATTTT. This encodes CAWSVSGSTDTQYF.

The chain uses TRBV6-5 and TRBJ1-2, with TRBD1 identical over 8 bases. The CDR3 spans 14 residues. J lost 3 bases, V lost 6 bases, and 6 bases had no gene match. In germline, CDR1 is MNHEY, CDR2 SVGAGI. The CDR3 loop is CASSRTGNYYGYTF. CDR3 DNA sequence: TGTGCCAGCAGCCGGACAGGGAACTACTATGGCTACACCTTC.

The genes are TRBV18 and TRBJ1-3; no clear D. Per germline, CDR1 KGHSH and CDR2 LQKENI. The CDR3 is 15 residues long. V was shortened by 2 bases and J by 0 bases, with 8 bases between the two germline ends. The CDR3 DNA reads as TGTGCCAGCTCACCAGACAACCCCTCTGGAAACACCATATATTTT. As protein: CASSPDNPSGNTIYF.

V is TRBV9 and J is TRBJ1-2, with 10 bases matching TRBD1. Germline lookup yields CDR1 SGDLS and CDR2 YYNGEE. The CDR3 is 16 residues long. Losses at the gene ends were 3 bases for V and 0 bases for J; bases not matched to a gene: 5. The CDR3 DNA follows: TGTGCCAGCAGCGAAACCGGGACAGGGGCTAACTATGGCTACACCTTC. This codes for CASSETGTGANYGYTF.

This chain connects TRBV7-3 to TRBJ2-3; no definite D call. This CDR3 comprises 13 residues. CDR1 is SGHTA, CDR2 FQGTGA, per germline. V was shortened by 5 bases and J by 4 bases, with 10 bases between the two germline ends. The chain's CDR3 is CASSTRTPDTQYF. The CDR3, as DNA: TGTGCCAGCAGCACCAGGACCCCAGATACGCAGTATTTT.

The chain couples TRBV6-6 to TRBJ2-3, with a possible D match to TRBD2 (6 bases). Germline V gene data show CDR1 as MNHNY and CDR2 as SVGAGI (reference sequence). V dropped 0 bases and J dropped 0 bases, with 10 bases sitting between them. The CDR3 runs 16 residues. CDR3 protein: CASSYSPSESTDTQYF. CDR3 bases: TGTGCCAGCAGTTACTCGCCTAGCGAAAGCACAGATACGCAGTATTTT.

The chain carries TRBV4-2 and TRBJ2-7; TRBD1 agrees at 7 bases. Germline V CDR1 and CDR2: LGHNA, YNFKEQ. Losses at the gene ends were 0 bases for V and 3 bases for J; bases not matched to a gene: 11. The CDR3 spans 17 residues. The CDR3 loop reads CASSQDGQRGQDYEQYF. The CDR3 DNA sequence: TGTGCCAGCAGCCAAGATGGTCAAAGGGGGCAGGACTACGAGCAGTACTTC.

The chain couples TRBV21-1 to TRBJ2-1; the D call in the table, TRBD1, was not verified against the DNA. TRBV21-1 is labeled a pseudogene. The CDR3 consists of 13 residues. The CDR3, as DNA: TGTGCCAGCAGCCCCAAAGGGGATACTGAGCAGTTCTTC. Translating it yields CASSPKGDTEQFF.

This chain joins TRBV7-2 and TRBJ2-7, with TRBD2 matching over 8 bases. V trimming: 1 base; J trimming: 6 bases; junction bases outside the gene matches: 8. This CDR3 has 15 residues. Germline CDR1 and CDR2: SGHTA and FQGNSA. CDR3 region: CASSLESGRSREQYF. CDR3 nucleotide sequence: TGTGCCAGCAGCTTAGAGAGCGGGAGAAGTCGCGAGCAGTACTTC.